This entry lists 14 T cell receptor beta chains sequenced from one sample in a study of T cell responses to AZD1222 COVID-19 vaccine. Only in-frame clones appear in the TCRdb table, and some are missing; sequencing was by immunoSEQ multiplex PCR. In the table there are under 80,000 clones, around 88% of which are singletons. Sequencing used peripheral blood, obtained on day 0 of AZD1222 vaccination. These TCRs come from an adult in good health.

The table lists this clone with a count of one. CDR3 region: CASSFSGGWDEQYF. The CDR3 DNA sequence: TGTGCCAGCAGCTTTAGCGGGGGTTGGGACGAGCAGTACTTC. The rearrangement uses TRBV14 and TRBJ2-7, with 9 bases lining up with TRBD2. Trimming cost V 5 bases and J 5 bases; bases outside gene matches: 7. CDR1 and CDR2 from the germline V gene are SGHDN and FVKESK. The CDR3 spans 14 residues.

The J gene is TRBJ2-7, the V gene TRBV5-1, with D perhaps matching TRBD2 (7 bases). The CDR3 is 14 amino acids. CDR1 and CDR2 (germline): SGHRS, YFSETQ. The V end lost 4 bases, the J end lost 4 bases, and 15 bases lay between the germline ends. CDR3 protein: CASSPGGQPYEQYF. Written as DNA, the CDR3 is TGCGCCAGCAGCCCGGGGGGACAACCTTACGAGCAGTACTTC.

This sequence joins TRBV28 and TRBJ2-7, with TRBD2 matching over 8 bases. Germline assignment: CDR1 MDHEN and CDR2 SYDVKM. The V gene end was trimmed by 2 bases and the J gene end by 3 bases; junction bases not matched to a gene: 6. The CDR3 extends over 15 amino acids. CDR3 nucleotide sequence: TGTGCCAGCAGTTTAGGTAGCGGGGACCTCTACGAGCAGTACTTC. Encoded protein: CASSLGSGDLYEQYF.

This rearrangement joins TRBV6-5 to TRBJ1-5; D may be TRBD1 (6 bases). The CDR3 is 14 amino acids. Trimming took 0 bases from V and 5 from J, leaving 8 bases between them. CDR1 and CDR2 (germline): MNHEY, SVGAGI. CDR3 residues: CASSYSGGHQPQHF. In nucleotides, the CDR3 is TGTGCCAGCAGTTACTCGGGGGGCCATCAGCCCCAGCATTTT.

The chain joins TRBV12-2 to TRBJ2-7; TRBD2 is the table's D call and was not checked against the DNA. TRBV12-2 is designated a pseudogene. This CDR3 spans 22 amino acids. CDR3 nucleotide sequence: TGTGCAAGTCGCTTAGCGGAAATAGTGCGGCTAGCGGGAGCCTCGTGGGTGTACGAGCAGTACTTC. Its protein is CASRLAEIVRLAGASWVYEQYF.

This clone has a single count. The chain is built from TRBV28 and TRBJ2-1, with 7 bases that match TRBD2. The CDR3 totals 15 residues. V trimming: 3 bases; J trimming: 6 bases; junction bases outside the gene matches: 8. The germline V gene encodes CDR1 MDHEN and CDR2 SYDVKM. DNA for the CDR3: TGTGCCAGCAGTTTGTGGGCCGGGGGGTTCAATGAGCAGTTCTTC. It specifies CASSLWAGGFNEQFF.

This chain uses TRBV19 with TRBJ2-1; D is possibly TRBD1 (6 bases). Looked up from germline, CDR1 is LNHDA and CDR2 is SQIVND (reference sequence). Trimming shortened V by 3 bases and J by 0 bases, and 12 bases separated the two germline ends. This CDR3 has 16 amino acids. This CDR3 is CASSMYRESSYNEQFF. CDR3 nucleotides: TGTGCCAGTAGTATGTACAGGGAGAGCTCCTACAATGAGCAGTTCTTC. Looking up the rest from reference TRBV19 and TRBJ2-1 gives the full variable domain: DGGITQSPKYLFRKEGQNVTLSCEQNLNHDAMYWYRQDPGQGLRLIYYSQIVNDFQKGDIAEGYSVSREKKESFPLTVTSAQKNPTAFYLCASSMYRESSYNEQFFGPGTRLTVL.

The rearrangement links TRBV7-3 to TRBJ1-1; TRBD1 matches at 8 bases. The germline gives CDR1 SGHTA, CDR2 FQGTGA. This CDR3 contains 13 residues. The J segment lost 4 bases and the V segment lost 5 bases, leaving 3 bases of the junction unmatched. CDR3 protein: CASSAGGGTEAFF. Written as DNA, the CDR3 is TGTGCCAGCAGCGCAGGGGGCGGCACTGAAGCTTTCTTT. Using reference TRBV7-3 and TRBJ1-1 for the parts outside the CDR3, the full variable domain is GAGVSQTPSNKVTEKGKYVELRCDPISGHTALYWYRQSLGQGPEFLIYFQGTGAADDSGLPNDRFFAVRPEGSVSTLKIQRTERGDSAVYLCASSAGGGTEAFFGQGTRLTVV.

This clone was counted a single time. The chain is built from TRBV9 and TRBJ2-1; 10 bases match TRBD2. Germline V gene data show CDR1 as SGDLS and CDR2 as YYNGEE. V was clipped by 3 bases and J by 4 bases; unmatched bases: 1. This CDR3 comprises 14 residues. CDR3 in DNA: TGTGCCAGCAGCGCACTAGCGGGGTACAATGAGCAGTTCTTC. It yields the protein CASSALAGYNEQFF.

The sample holds many counts of this clone. The chain has TRBV20-1 and TRBJ1-2, with unresolved D. Germline V gives CDR1 DFQATT, CDR2 SNEGSKA (reference sequence). CDR3 size: 11 residues. The germline V and J ends were trimmed by 4 bases and 4 bases, with 7 bases remaining between them. The CDR3 spells CSATFGYGYTF. CDR3 nucleotides: TGCAGTGCTACGTTTGGCTATGGCTACACCTTC.

The chain employs TRBV28 and TRBJ1-5; D is uncertain. This CDR3 is built from 13 residues. The V end lost 5 bases, the J end lost 3 bases, and 8 bases lay between the germline ends. Germline V gene lookup returns CDR1 MDHEN and CDR2 SYDVKM. CDR3 nucleotides: TGTGCCAGCAGTAAAGGAAACAATCAGCCCCAGCATTTT. Translated, it gives CASSKGNNQPQHF.

The CDR3 loop reads CASGGLVNQPQHF. The CDR3 coding sequence is TGTGCTAGCGGGGGGCTTGTCAATCAGCCCCAGCATTTT. The chain recombines TRBV28 with TRBJ1-5; weak D call: TRBD1 (6 bases). This CDR3 contains 13 residues. CDR1 MDHEN and CDR2 SYDVKM come from the germline V gene.

The rearrangement links TRBV5-6 to TRBJ1-3; the D is unclear. Germline CDR1 reads SGHDT; CDR2 reads YYEEEE. The V and J ends lost 3 bases and 0 bases respectively, with 10 bases between them. The CDR3 is 15 residues long. The CDR3 DNA sequence: TGTGCCAGCAGCTACGGACGGAACTCTGGAAACACCATATATTTT. Translation gives CASSYGRNSGNTIYF.

This rearrangement joins TRBV12-3 or TRBV12-4 to TRBJ1-2, with D uncertain. CDR3 length: 13 amino acids. V was pared by 0 bases and J by 4 bases, with 6 bases between. CDR3 bases: TGTGCCAGCAGTTTAGCCCCCCCCTATGGCTACACCTTC. Encoded protein: CASSLAPPYGYTF.